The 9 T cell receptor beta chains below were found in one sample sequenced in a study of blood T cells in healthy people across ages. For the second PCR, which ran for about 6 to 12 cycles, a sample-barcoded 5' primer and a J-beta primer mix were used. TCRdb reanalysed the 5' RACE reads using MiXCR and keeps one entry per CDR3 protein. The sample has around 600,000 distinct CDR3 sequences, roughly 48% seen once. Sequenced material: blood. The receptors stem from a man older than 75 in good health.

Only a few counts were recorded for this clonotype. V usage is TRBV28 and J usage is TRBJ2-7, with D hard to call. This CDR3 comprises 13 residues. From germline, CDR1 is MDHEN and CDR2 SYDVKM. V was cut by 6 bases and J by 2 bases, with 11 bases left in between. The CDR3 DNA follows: TGTGCCAGCAGCCTCCGACCCCCCTACGAGCAGTACTTC. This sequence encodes CASSLRPPYEQYF.

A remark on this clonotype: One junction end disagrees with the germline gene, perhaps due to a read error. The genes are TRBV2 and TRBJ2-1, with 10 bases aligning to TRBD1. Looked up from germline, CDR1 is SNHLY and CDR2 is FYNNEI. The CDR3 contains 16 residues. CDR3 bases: TGTGCCAGCAGCTTAGTAGGGACAGGGGACTACAATGAACAGTTCTTC. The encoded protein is CASSLVGTGDYNEQFF.

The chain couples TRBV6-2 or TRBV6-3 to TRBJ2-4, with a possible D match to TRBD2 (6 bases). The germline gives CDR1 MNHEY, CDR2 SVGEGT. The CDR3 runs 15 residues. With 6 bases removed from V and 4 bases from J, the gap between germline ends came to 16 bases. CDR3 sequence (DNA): TGTGCCAGCAGCGACACGGACGGGGGTAAAAACATTCAGTACTTC. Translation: CASSDTDGGKNIQYF.

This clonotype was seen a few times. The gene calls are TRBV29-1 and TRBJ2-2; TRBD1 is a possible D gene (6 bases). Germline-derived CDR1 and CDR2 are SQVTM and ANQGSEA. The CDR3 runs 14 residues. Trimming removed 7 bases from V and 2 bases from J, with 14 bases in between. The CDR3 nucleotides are TGCAGCGGGAGCCGGGACACCAACACCGGGGAGCTGTTTTTT. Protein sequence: CSGSRDTNTGELFF.

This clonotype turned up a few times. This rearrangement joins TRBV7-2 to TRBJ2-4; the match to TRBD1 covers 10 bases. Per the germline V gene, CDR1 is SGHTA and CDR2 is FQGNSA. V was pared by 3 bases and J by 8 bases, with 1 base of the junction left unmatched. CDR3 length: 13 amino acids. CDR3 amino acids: CASSLDRGDIQYF. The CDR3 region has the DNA TGTGCCAGCAGCTTGGACAGGGGGGACATTCAGTACTTC.

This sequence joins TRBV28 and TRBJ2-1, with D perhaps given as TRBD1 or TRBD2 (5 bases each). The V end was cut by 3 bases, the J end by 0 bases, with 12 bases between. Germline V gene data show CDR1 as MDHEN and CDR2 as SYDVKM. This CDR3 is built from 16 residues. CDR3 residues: CASSLGRDLSYNEQFF. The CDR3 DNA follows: TGTGCCAGCAGTTTGGGACGGGATCTCTCCTACAATGAGCAGTTCTTC.

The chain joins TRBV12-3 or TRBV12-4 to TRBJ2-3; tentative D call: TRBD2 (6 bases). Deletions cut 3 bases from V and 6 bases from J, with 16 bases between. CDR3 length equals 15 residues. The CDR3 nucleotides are TGTGCCAGCAGTTTTGCGGGAAGTGCCCCGGATACGCAGTATTTT. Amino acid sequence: CASSFAGSAPDTQYF.

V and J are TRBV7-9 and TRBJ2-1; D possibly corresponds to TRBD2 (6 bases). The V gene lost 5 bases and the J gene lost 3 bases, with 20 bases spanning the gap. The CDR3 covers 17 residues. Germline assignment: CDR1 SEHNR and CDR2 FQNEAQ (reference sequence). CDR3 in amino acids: CASSRRGVGVRYNEQFF. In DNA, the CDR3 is TGTGCCAGCAGCAGGAGGGGAGTTGGGGTGCGCTACAATGAGCAGTTCTTC.

The CDR3 sequence: CSASPTRASTDTQYF. CDR3 bases: TGCAGTGCTAGTCCAACTAGGGCCAGCACAGATACGCAGTATTTT. The V call is TRBV20-1, the J call TRBJ2-3, with a possible D match to TRBD2 (5 bases). The CDR3 consists of 15 residues. V was trimmed by 3 bases and J by 0 bases, leaving 13 bases between them. The V gene's germline CDR1 is DFQATT and CDR2 SNEGSKA (reference sequence).